This is a list of T cell receptor beta chains from one sample in a study of T cell responses to AZD1222 COVID-19 vaccine. Generated by immunoSEQ multiplex PCR, the TCRdb table keeps only in-frame clones and is missing some. The table lists 90,000 to 110,000 clones, 75% to 90% of them singletons. The source was peripheral blood, collected on day 0 of AZD1222 vaccination. These receptors were taken from an adult in good health. The CDR3 runs from the conserved cysteine through the conserved F or W.

V: TRBV14
J: TRBJ2-5
CDR3: CASSQARGGETQYF

V: TRBV4-2
J: TRBJ2-1
CDR3: CASSQDLRDEQFF

V: TRBV2
J: TRBJ1-2
CDR3: CASSETGPNYGYTF

V: TRBV21-1
J: TRBJ1-1
CDR3: CARADRGGTEAFF

V: TRBV6-2/TRBV6-3
J: TRBJ2-5
CDR3: CASSYLPRWAGGETQYF

V: TRBV12-5
J: TRBJ1-1
CDR3: CASGLPPGGRPFF

V: TRBV21-1
J: TRBJ1-4
CDR3: CASSTEGRDEKLFF

V: TRBV18
J: TRBJ2-5
CDR3: CASSPPPGLYQETQYF

V: TRBV5-1
J: TRBJ1-5
CDR3: CASSLTGDSNQPQHF

V: TRBV14
J: TRBJ1-6
CDR3: CASSQDIGANSPLHF

V: TRBV27
J: TRBJ1-5
CDR3: CASSFGNSNQPQHF

V: TRBV28
J: TRBJ1-2
CDR3: CASSLTIYGYTF

V: TRBV5-1
J: TRBJ2-1
CDR3: CASSLVAGLDEQFF

V: TRBV13
J: TRBJ2-7
CDR3: CASSLGSYEQYF

V: TRBV6-2/TRBV6-3
J: TRBJ1-2
CDR3: CASSETGGYTF

V: TRBV7-2
J: TRBJ1-5
CDR3: CASSLATGGKPQHF

V: TRBV7-2
J: TRBJ1-2
CDR3: CASSLVSGGGYGYTF

V: TRBV5-6
J: TRBJ2-5
CDR3: CASSRGQGMETQYF

V: TRBV30
J: TRBJ1-1
CDR3: CAWSLTGGAAFF

V: TRBV29-1
J: TRBJ1-1
CDR3: CSVLTGSNTEAFF

V: TRBV5-4
J: TRBJ1-2
CDR3: CASSLAFQGGGYTF

V: TRBV2
J: TRBJ2-3
CDR3: CASSPLTIDTQYF

V: TRBV5-1
J: TRBJ2-1
CDR3: CASSWDWNEQFF